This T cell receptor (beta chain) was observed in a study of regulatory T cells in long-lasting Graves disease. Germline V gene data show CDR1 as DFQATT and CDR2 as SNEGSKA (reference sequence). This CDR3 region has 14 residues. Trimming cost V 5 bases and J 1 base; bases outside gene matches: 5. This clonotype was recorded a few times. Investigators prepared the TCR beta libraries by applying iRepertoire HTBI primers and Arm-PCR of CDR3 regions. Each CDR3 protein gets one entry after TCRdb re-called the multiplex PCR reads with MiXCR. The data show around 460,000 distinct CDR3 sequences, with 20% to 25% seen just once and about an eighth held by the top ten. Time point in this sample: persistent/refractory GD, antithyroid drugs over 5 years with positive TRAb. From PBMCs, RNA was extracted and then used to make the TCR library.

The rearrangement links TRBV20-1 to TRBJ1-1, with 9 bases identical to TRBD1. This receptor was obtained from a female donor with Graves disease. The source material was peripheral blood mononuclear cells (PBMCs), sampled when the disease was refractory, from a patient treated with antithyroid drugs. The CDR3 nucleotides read TGCAGTGCTTCCACAGGGGGCCCGAACACTGAAGCTTTCTTT. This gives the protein CSASTGGPNTEAFF.